The rows below give T cell receptor beta chains drawn from one sample of a study of OX40 agonist ivuxolimab in advanced cancers. Assay used: immunoSEQ multiplex PCR; TCRdb lists only in-frame clones, some missing. Altogether about 24,000 clones are present, about 77% being singletons, with the ten largest covering roughly 18%. The specimen comprised CD4+ or CD8+ T cells sorted from blood, sampled in a trial of the OX40 agonist ivuxolimab. These receptors came from an adult with an advanced solid tumor such as melanoma, head and neck, liver or kidney cancer. Each CDR3 is given without its conserved first and last residue.

TRBV9 14 ASSPRGAGGNSPLH
TRBV5-1 12 ASSITVMNTEAF
TRBV27 11 ASSLNVLSPLH
TRBV4-2 14 ASSQGGRGREETQY
TRBV29-1 13 SVEDRTGLGNEQF
TRBV7-2 14 ASSLRELAGVGTQY
TRBV5-6 16 ASSRDRGNLPPNYGYT
TRBV4-2 10 ASSPEGYEQY
TRBV10-1 12 ASSGQGQVNEQF
TRBV15 11 ATSRGMNQPQH
TRBV7-2 12 ASSSLDREFEQY
TRBV15 11 ATSHPPQETQY
TRBV5-4 13 ASSLGGTSSYEQY
TRBV11-2 10 ASSKGQHEQY
TRBV11-3 11 ASSSADGYGYT
TRBV5-1 12 ASTKYARTDTQY
TRBV27 11 ASSLWGTSEAF
TRBV29-1 12 SVRSGQGSTEAF
TRBV5-5 14 ASSFGDRGGGYGYT
TRBV5-4 13 ASRLPGQATGELF
TRBV19 11 ASSQTSSETQY
TRBV29-1 10 SQRISTDTQY
TRBV7-2 11 ASSSQGAYEQY
TRBV6-6 12 ASSYTIVEDTQY
TRBV5-5 12 ASRGDGDLDTQY
TRBV23-1 13 ASSHVLAGVDEQF
TRBV9 12 ASSPRAVKETQY
TRBV7-9 9 ASSLTGEQY
TRBV28 12 ASSRRFPGNTIY
TRBV13 14 ASSPPRDSSTDTQY
TRBV27 15 ASSITGTGRLKGEAF
TRBV7-9 14 ASPWGQRSGANVLT
TRBV5-6 12 ASSLGTVNQPQH
TRBV10-2 12 ASSAWDSSYEQY
TRBV11-2 14 ASSLVASGSHNEQF
TRBV9 14 ASSVAYEANTGELF
TRBV7-2 11 ASSFKGSTEAF
TRBV2 14 ASSPNGLAIADTQY
TRBV6-5 14 ASSYSTGGGVEGYT
TRBV5-5 13 ASSLAGQGRDTQY
TRBV7-6 13 ASSLYGRNYNEQF
TRBV7-2 13 ASSLKTGPNHEQY
TRBV5-1 11 ASSFGPLGEQY
TRBV13 12 ASSLGTEANEQF
TRBV11-2 13 ASGARLAGSETQY
TRBV19 15 ASSSRGTAYSGNTIY
TRBV5-6 11 ASSLRRTSGRL
TRBV6-5 13 ASILGQGPGNEQF
TRBV29-1 11 SVESDKGTEAF